These 20 T cell receptor beta chains came from one sample sequenced in a study of T cell repertoires in cytomegalovirus infection. These receptors' targets are unknown. TCRdb re-analysed the reads in MiXCR, keeping a single row per CDR3 protein. The sample contains some 350,000 distinct CDR3 sequences, 29% of which appear only once. The sequencing used cultured PBMCs, collected from culture after CMV antigen stimulation. These receptors were collected from a human donor in good health (CMV status not recorded). Some clones in this sample may be carry-over from other donors' samples.

The chain carries TRBV12-3 or TRBV12-4 and TRBJ2-5; TRBD2 aligns across 12 bases. This CDR3 contains 14 residues. V lost 5 bases to trimming and J lost 13 bases; unmatched junction nucleotides: 11. The CDR3: CASSPGLAGLDRYF. The CDR3 DNA reads TGTGCCAGCAGTCCTGGACTAGCGGGGTTAGATCGGTACTTC.

The chain uses TRBV2 and TRBJ1-1; D is perhaps TRBD1 (6 bases). Germline-derived CDR1 and CDR2 are SNHLY and FYNNEI. The CDR3 totals 17 residues. Trimming took off 6 bases at V and 2 bases at J, with 22 bases between the two ends. CDR3 nucleotides: TGTGCCAGCAGGGGAACCAGACAAGGGGGACGAAACACTGAAGCTTTCTTT. Its translation is CASRGTRQGGRNTEAFF.

V gene TRBV25-1 combines with J gene TRBJ1-5; the D is unclear. Trimming shortened V by 4 bases and J by 0 bases, and 19 bases separated the two germline ends. The germline V gene encodes CDR1 MGHDK and CDR2 SYGVNS. The CDR3 is made up of 18 amino acids. The CDR3 DNA reads as TGTGCCAGCAGTGCCCGGGGATTCCTGGGTTATAGCAATCAGCCCCAGCATTTT. It codes for CASSARGFLGYSNQPQHF.

At least ten counts were recorded for this clonotype. V is TRBV6-5 and J is TRBJ1-4; no clear D gene. This CDR3 spans 17 amino acids. V shed 2 bases and J shed 4 bases, with 17 bases lying between them. Germline assignment: CDR1 MNHEY and CDR2 SVGAGI. The CDR3 spells CASSYRLSPGSNEKLFF. DNA of the CDR3: TGTGCCAGCAGTTACAGGCTATCTCCCGGCAGTAATGAAAAACTGTTTTTT.

This clonotype turned up a few times. This sequence joins TRBV5-8 and TRBJ2-1, with TRBD2 identical over 10 bases. Germline values: CDR1 SGHTS, CDR2 YDEGEE. Trimming removed 3 bases from V and 5 bases from J; junction bases left unmatched: 5. The CDR3 sequence is 15 residues long. The CDR3 DNA reads TGTGCCAGCAGCTCCGGACTAGCGGCAGACAATGAGCAGTTCTTC. This translates into CASSSGLAADNEQFF.

This clonotype appeared a few times. V usage is TRBV7-3 and J usage is TRBJ2-2; D gene ambiguous. The CDR3 has 13 residues. Germline V CDR1 and CDR2: SGHTA, FQGTGA. Deletions cut 5 bases from V and 6 bases from J, with 10 bases between. CDR3: CASSTNSAGELFF. In DNA, the CDR3 is TGTGCCAGCAGCACGAACAGCGCCGGGGAGCTGTTTTTT.

This clonotype was counted between two and nine times. V is TRBV11-3 and J is TRBJ1-2, with D tentatively TRBD1 (6 bases). V lost 4 bases and J lost 8, with 11 bases in between. Germline V gene data show CDR1 as SGHNT and CDR2 as YENEEA. CDR3 size: 12 residues. The CDR3 sequence is CASSSRGGGYTF. The DNA of the CDR3 is TGTGCCAGCAGCTCCAGGGGAGGAGGCTACACCTTC.

This clonotype was seen many times. V and J are TRBV5-1 and TRBJ2-7; D is uncertain. The CDR3 loop spans 12 amino acids. The V end lost 7 bases, the J end lost 2 bases, and 10 bases lay between the germline ends. The germline V gene has CDR1 SGHRS and CDR2 YFSETQ. Here the CDR3 reads CASFDTPYEQYF. The CDR3 nucleotides are TGCGCCAGCTTCGACACCCCCTACGAGCAGTACTTC.

The chain combines TRBV11-3 with TRBJ2-3; the match to TRBD2 covers 8 bases. The junction had 3 bases not matched to a gene; V was cut back by 4 bases and J by 0 bases. Per germline, CDR1 SGHNT and CDR2 YENEEA. There are 15 residues in the CDR3. In DNA form, the CDR3 reads TGTGCCAGCAGCTCTAGCGGGTATAGCACAGATACGCAGTATTTT. It translates to CASSSSGYSTDTQYF.

CDR3 loop: CASSSPGGGNQPQHF. CDR3 nucleotides: TGTGCCAGCAGCTCACCAGGGGGTGGCAATCAGCCCCAGCATTTT. The chain recombines TRBV12-3 or TRBV12-4 with TRBJ1-5, with TRBD1 identical over 7 bases. V gave up 6 bases and J gave up 2 bases; unmatched junction bases: 7. This CDR3 has 15 residues.

Only a few counts were recorded for this clonotype. The chain recombines TRBV14 with TRBJ1-6; weak D call: TRBD1 (5 bases). CDR1 SGHDN and CDR2 FVKESK come from the germline V gene. V lost 2 bases to trimming and J lost 9 bases, with 20 bases between them. This CDR3 region has 17 residues. CDR3 residues: CASSQSPDGAKPSPLHF. The CDR3 region has the DNA TGTGCCAGCAGCCAATCCCCGGATGGGGCGAAACCTTCACCCCTCCACTTT.

This clonotype was observed at least ten times. V gene TRBV7-9 combines with J gene TRBJ1-1; no clear D. Germline CDR1 is SEHNR and CDR2 is FQNEAQ (reference sequence). V lost 2 bases and J lost 6, with 13 bases in between. This CDR3 comprises 14 residues. Here the CDR3 reads CASSLIGSGSEAFF. In DNA form, the CDR3 reads TGTGCCAGCAGCTTAATAGGCTCCGGGTCTGAAGCTTTCTTT.

This clonotype was seen a handful of times. The chain has TRBV3-1 and TRBJ2-5, with 10 positions matching TRBD1. Germline values: CDR1 LGHDT, CDR2 YNNKEL (reference sequence). With V trimmed by 7 bases and J by 2 bases, 7 bases remained unmatched. The CDR3 is 15 amino acids. CDR3 bases: TGTGCCAGCAATATGTGGGACAGGGGTCAAGAGACCCAGTACTTC. This sequence encodes CASNMWDRGQETQYF.

This clonotype was seen repeatedly, ten times or more. The V call is TRBV6-1, the J call TRBJ2-7; the D gene is possibly TRBD1 (5 bases). CDR1 MNHNS and CDR2 SASEGT come from the germline V gene. This CDR3 is built from 12 residues. Trimming left V 9 bases short and J 2 bases short, with 11 bases between. DNA for the CDR3: TGTGCCAGTACAGGTCCGACCTACGAGCAGTACTTC. Protein sequence: CASTGPTYEQYF.

CDR3 DNA: TGTGCCAGCAGCTTAGTGGAGGAGACCCAGTACTTC. Translating it yields CASSLVEETQYF. V usage is TRBV7-6 and J usage is TRBJ2-5; D gene ambiguous. Trimming cost V 1 base and J 5 bases, with 5 bases left between them. The length of the CDR3 is 12 residues. CDR1 and CDR2 (germline): SGHVS, FNYEAQ.

The chain carries TRBV11-1 and TRBJ1-3, with TRBD1 as a possible D gene (6 bases). The CDR3 has 15 residues. CDR1 and CDR2 from the germline V gene are SGHAT and FQDESV (reference sequence). V shed 4 bases and J shed 5 bases, with 15 bases lying between them. CDR3 nucleotides: TGTGCCAGCAGCTCGAGACAGGAACTCAGAAACACCATATATTTT. Translated, it gives CASSSRQELRNTIYF.

The genes are TRBV5-8 and TRBJ2-7; 8 positions match TRBD1. CDR3 length: 14 amino acids. Losses at the gene ends were 5 bases for V and 2 bases for J; bases not matched to a gene: 6. Germline loops: CDR1 SGHTS, CDR2 YDEGEE. The CDR3 reads CASRLRTGTYEQYF. CDR3 bases: TGTGCCAGCAGACTTAGGACAGGGACCTACGAGCAGTACTTC. Complete variable domain (other parts from reference TRBV5-8 and TRBJ2-7): EAGVTQSPTHLIKTRGQQATLRCSPISGHTSVYWYQQALGLGLQFLLWYDEGEERNRGNFPPRFSGRQFPNYSSELNVNALELEDSALYLCASRLRTGTYEQYFGPGTRLTVT.

The chain uses TRBV20-1 and TRBJ2-7; TRBD2 is a possible D gene (5 bases). This CDR3 contains 14 residues. V gave up 0 bases and J gave up 6 bases, with 15 bases separating them. Germline V gene lookup returns CDR1 DFQATT and CDR2 SNEGSKA (reference sequence). CDR3 DNA: TGCAGTGCTAGAGATGAGAGGGCGTTAGGCGAGCAGTACTTC. Residues: CSARDERALGEQYF.

The chain couples TRBV13 to TRBJ2-5, with D possibly matching TRBD2 (5 bases). CDR1 PRHDT and CDR2 FYEKMQ come from the germline V gene (reference sequence). V was cut by 4 bases and J by 4 bases, with 13 bases left in between. The CDR3 contains 14 residues. The CDR3 region is CASSWTRGRETQYF. The CDR3 bases are TGTGCCAGCAGCTGGACCCGAGGGAGAGAGACCCAGTACTTC.

The chain couples TRBV7-3 to TRBJ1-2; 9 bases are shared with TRBD1. Unmatched junction bases numbered 12, after V lost 6 bases and J lost 4 bases. The germline V gene has CDR1 SGHTA and CDR2 FQGTGA. This CDR3 region has 16 residues. This chain's CDR3 is CASSRDRVKLFYGYTF. CDR3 sequence (DNA): TGTGCCAGCAGTAGGGACAGGGTGAAGCTGTTCTATGGCTACACCTTC.